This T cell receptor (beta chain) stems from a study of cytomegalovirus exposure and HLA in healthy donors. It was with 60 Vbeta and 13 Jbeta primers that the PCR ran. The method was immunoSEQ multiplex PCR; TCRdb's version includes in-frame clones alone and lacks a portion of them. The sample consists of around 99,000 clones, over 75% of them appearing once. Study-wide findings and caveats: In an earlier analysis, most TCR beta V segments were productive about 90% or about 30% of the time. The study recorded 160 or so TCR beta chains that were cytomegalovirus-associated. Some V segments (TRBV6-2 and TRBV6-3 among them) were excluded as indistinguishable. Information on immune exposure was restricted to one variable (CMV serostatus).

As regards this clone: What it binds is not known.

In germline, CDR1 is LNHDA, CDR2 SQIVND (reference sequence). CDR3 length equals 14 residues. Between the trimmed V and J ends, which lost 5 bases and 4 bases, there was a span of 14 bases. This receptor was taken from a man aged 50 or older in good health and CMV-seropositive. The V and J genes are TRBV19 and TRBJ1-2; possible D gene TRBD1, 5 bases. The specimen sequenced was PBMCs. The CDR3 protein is CASSLSSQVYGYTF. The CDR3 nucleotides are TGTGCCAGTAGTCTCTCCTCACAGGTCTATGGCTACACCTTC.